The entry that follows covers one T cell receptor (beta chain) sequence. Its antigen remains unidentified. Researchers ran the PCR with 60 Vbeta and 13 Jbeta primers. Sequencing used immunoSEQ multiplex PCR; TCRdb keeps in-frame clones, though not all of them. Counted here are roughly 180,000 clones, less than 80% occurring once; the ten biggest clones make up 0.7% to 0.85%. This sample stems from a study of cytomegalovirus exposure and HLA in healthy donors. Trimming removed 3 bases from V and 2 bases from J, with 10 bases in between. The germline gives CDR1 SGHTA, CDR2 FQGNSA. The CDR3 runs to 14 residues. The study, taken as a whole, reports: TRBV6-2, TRBV6-3 and some other V segments were unresolvable in 87-base-pair reads. A later analysis showed TCR association rates differing by HLA locus, peaking at DRB1 and lowest at HLA-C. By a later analysis, the bulk of CMV-associated TCR beta chains appeared HLA-restricted. Rare TCR sequences predominated, though certain public TCRs were found in many donors.

The chain carries TRBV7-2 and TRBJ1-2; D gene ambiguous. The receptor was isolated from a female donor in good health and CMV-seronegative. The sample comprised PBMCs. The CDR3 here is CASSFSTVNYGYTF. The CDR3 DNA is TGTGCCAGCAGCTTTTCCACAGTGAACTATGGCTACACCTTC. Full variable domain (remainder filled in from reference TRBV7-2 and TRBJ1-2): GAGVSQSPSNKVTEKGKDVELRCDPISGHTALYWYRQSLGQGLEFLIYFQGNSAPDKSGLPSDRFSAERTGGSVSTLTIQRTQQEDSAVYLCASSFSTVNYGYTFGSGTRLTVV.